This T cell receptor beta chain derives from a study of T cell responses to AZD1222 COVID-19 vaccine. Germline V gene sequence: CDR1 MDHEN, CDR2 SYDVKM. The CDR3 spans 18 residues. Trimming removed 5 bases from V and 8 bases from J, with 28 bases in between. The table came from immunoSEQ multiplex PCR; TCRdb's copy has only in-frame clones and leaves some out. The sample includes around 100,000 clones, around 87% of them seen just once. This clonotype was sampled from an adult who received the AZD1222 COVID-19 vaccine. The sample in question was peripheral blood, obtained 28 days after the second AZD1222 dose. The genes are TRBV28 and TRBJ2-1; D call uncertain. The CDR3 DNA follows: TGTGCCAGCAGTCCTTATAACCCCCCGGCTTCGGTGAAGGATGAGCAGTTCTTC. Its protein is CASSPYNPPASVKDEQFF.